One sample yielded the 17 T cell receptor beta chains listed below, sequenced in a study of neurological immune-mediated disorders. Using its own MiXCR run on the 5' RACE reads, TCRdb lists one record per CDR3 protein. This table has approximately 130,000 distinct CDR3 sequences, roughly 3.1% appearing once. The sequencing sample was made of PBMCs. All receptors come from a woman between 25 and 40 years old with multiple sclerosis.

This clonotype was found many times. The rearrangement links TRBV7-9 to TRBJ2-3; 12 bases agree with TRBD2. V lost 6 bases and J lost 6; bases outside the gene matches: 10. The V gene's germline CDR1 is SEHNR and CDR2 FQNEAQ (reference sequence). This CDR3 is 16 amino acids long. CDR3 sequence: CASSILAGGLGDTQYF. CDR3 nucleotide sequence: TGTGCCAGCAGTATACTAGCGGGGGGCCTCGGTGATACGCAGTATTTT.

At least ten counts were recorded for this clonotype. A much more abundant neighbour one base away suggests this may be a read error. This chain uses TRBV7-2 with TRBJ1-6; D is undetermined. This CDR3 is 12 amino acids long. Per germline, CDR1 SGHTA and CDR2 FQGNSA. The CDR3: CDSSFQNSPLHF. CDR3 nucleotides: TGTGACAGCAGCTTTCAGAATTCACCCCTCCACTTT.

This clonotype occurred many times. CDR3 sequence reads: CASSADSRLYNEQFF. In DNA, the CDR3 is TGTGCCAGCAGCGCGGACTCTCGCCTCTACAATGAGCAGTTCTTC. This sequence joins TRBV6-5 and TRBJ2-1, with D perhaps matching TRBD2 (5 bases). The CDR3 length is 15 residues. Trimming removed 6 bases at V and 3 bases at J, with 15 bases between. In germline, CDR1 is MNHEY, CDR2 SVGAGI.

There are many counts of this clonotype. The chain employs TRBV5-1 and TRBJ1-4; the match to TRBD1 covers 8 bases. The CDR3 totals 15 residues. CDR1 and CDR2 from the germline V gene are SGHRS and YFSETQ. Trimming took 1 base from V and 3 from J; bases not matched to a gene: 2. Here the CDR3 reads CASSLRTGPNEKLFF. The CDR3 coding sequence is TGCGCCAGCAGCTTGAGGACAGGGCCTAATGAAAAACTGTTTTTT.

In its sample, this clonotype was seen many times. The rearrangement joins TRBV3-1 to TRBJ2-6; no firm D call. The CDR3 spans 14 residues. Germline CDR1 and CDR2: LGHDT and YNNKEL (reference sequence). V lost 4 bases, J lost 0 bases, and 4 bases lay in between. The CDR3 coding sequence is TGTGCCAGCAGCCTCATCTCTGGGGCCAACGTCCTGACTTTC. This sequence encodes CASSLISGANVLTF.

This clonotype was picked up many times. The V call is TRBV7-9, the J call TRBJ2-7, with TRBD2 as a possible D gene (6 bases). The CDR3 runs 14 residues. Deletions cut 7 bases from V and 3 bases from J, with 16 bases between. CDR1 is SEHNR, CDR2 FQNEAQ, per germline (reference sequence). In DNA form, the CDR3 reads TGTGCCAGCACCACTGGGGGAGGCCACTACGAGCAGTACTTC. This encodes CASTTGGGHYEQYF.

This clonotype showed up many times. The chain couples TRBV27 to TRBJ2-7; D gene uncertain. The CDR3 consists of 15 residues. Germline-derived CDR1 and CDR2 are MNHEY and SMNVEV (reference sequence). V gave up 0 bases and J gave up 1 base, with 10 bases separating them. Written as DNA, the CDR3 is TGTGCCAGCAGTTTATCTCCCCATTATTCCTACGAGCAGTACTTC. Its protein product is CASSLSPHYSYEQYF.

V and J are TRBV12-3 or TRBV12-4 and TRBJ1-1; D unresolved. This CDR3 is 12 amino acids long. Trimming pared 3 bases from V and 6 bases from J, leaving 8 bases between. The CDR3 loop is CASSFGFAEAFF. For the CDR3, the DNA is TGTGCCAGCAGTTTTGGGTTCGCTGAAGCTTTCTTT.

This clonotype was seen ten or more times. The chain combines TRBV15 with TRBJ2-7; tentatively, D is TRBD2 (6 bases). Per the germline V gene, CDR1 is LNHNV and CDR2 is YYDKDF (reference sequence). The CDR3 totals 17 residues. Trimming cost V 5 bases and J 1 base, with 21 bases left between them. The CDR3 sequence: CATSGVGAGFASYEQYF. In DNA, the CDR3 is TGTGCCACCAGCGGCGTAGGAGCGGGTTTTGCGTCCTACGAGCAGTACTTC. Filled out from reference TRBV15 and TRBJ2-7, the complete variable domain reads DAMVIQNPRYQVTQFGKPVTLSCSQTLNHNVMYWYQQKSSQAPKLLFHYYDKDFNNEADTPDNFQSRRPNTSFCFLDIRSPGLGDTAMYLCATSGVGAGFASYEQYFGPGTRLTVT.

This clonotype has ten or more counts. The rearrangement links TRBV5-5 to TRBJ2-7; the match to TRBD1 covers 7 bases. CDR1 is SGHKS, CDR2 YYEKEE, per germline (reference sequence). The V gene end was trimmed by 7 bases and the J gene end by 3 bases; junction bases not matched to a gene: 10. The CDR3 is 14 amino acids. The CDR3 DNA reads TGTGCCAGCGACAAACAGGGGACCCACTACGAGCAGTACTTC. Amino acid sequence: CASDKQGTHYEQYF. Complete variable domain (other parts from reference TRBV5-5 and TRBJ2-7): DAGVTQSPTHLIKTRGQQVTLRCSPISGHKSVSWYQQVLGQGPQFIFQYYEKEERGRGNFPDRFSARQFPNYSSELNVNALLLGDSALYLCASDKQGTHYEQYFGPGTRLTVT.

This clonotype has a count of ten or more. CDR3 in DNA: TGCGCCAGCAGCTTGGGAGCGAACTCTGGAAACACCATATATTTT. As protein: CASSLGANSGNTIYF. This chain links TRBV5-1 with TRBJ1-3; D is ambiguous. Per the germline V gene, CDR1 is SGHRS and CDR2 is YFSETQ. V gave up 0 bases and J gave up 0 bases, with 7 bases separating them. The CDR3 runs to 15 residues.

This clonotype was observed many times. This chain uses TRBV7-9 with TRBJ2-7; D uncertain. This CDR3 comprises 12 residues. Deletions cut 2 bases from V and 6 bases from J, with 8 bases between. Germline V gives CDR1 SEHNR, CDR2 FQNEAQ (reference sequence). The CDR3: CASSLRFSEQYF. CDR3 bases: TGTGCCAGCAGCTTACGGTTCTCCGAGCAGTACTTC. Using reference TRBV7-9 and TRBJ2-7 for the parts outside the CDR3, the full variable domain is DTGVSQNPRHKITKRGQNVTFRCDPISEHNRLYWYRQTLGQGPEFLTYFQNEAQLEKSRLLSDRFSAERPKGSFSTLEIQRTEQGDSAMYLCASSLRFSEQYFGPGTRLTVT.

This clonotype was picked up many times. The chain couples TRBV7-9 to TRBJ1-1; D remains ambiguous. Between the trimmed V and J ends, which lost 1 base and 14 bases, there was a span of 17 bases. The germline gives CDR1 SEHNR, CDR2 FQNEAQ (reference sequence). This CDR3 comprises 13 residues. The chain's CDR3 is CASSLGPEASGFF. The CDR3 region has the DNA TGTGCCAGCAGCTTAGGGCCGGAGGCTAGTGGGTTCTTT.

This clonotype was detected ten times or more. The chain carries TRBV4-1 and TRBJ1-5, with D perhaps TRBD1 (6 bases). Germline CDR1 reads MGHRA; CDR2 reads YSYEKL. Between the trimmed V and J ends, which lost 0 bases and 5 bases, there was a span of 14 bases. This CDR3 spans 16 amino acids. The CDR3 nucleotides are TGCGCCAGCAGCCAAGAAACAACAGGGATAGATCAGCCCCAGCATTTT. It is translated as CASSQETTGIDQPQHF.

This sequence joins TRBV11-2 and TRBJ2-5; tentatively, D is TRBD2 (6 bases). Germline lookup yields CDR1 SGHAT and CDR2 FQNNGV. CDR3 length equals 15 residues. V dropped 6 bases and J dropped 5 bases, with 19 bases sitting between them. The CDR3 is CASRQQWRAGETQYF. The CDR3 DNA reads TGTGCCAGCAGACAACAGTGGAGGGCCGGGGAGACCCAGTACTTC.

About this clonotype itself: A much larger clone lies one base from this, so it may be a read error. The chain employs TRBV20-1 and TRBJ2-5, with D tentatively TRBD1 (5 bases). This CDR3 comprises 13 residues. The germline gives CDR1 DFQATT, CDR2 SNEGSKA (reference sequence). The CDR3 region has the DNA TGCAGTGCTATCCTTGACAGCCAAGAGAACCAGTACTTC. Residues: CSAILDSQENQYF.

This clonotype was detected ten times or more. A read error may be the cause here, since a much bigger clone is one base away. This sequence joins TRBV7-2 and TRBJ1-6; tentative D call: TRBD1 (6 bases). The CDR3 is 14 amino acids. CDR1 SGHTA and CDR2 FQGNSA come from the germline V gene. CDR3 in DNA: TGTGCCAGCAGCTTAGCCGGGGGGCCTTCACCCCTCAACTTT. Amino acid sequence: CASSLAGGPSPLNF.